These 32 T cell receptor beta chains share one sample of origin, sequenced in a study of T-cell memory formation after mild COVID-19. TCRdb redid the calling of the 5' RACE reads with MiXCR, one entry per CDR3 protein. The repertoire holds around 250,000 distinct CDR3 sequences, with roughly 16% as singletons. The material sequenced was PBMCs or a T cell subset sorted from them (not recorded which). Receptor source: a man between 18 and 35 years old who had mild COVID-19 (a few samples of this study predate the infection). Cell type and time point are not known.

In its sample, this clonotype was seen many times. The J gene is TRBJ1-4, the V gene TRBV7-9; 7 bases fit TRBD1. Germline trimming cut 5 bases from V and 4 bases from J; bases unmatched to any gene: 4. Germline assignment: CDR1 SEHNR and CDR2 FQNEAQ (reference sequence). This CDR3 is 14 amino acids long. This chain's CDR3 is CASSLGQINEKLFF. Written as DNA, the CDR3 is TGTGCCAGCAGCCTGGGACAGATTAATGAAAAACTGTTTTTT. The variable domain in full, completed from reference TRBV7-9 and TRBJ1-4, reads DTGVSQNPRHKITKRGQNVTFRCDPISEHNRLYWYRQTLGQGPEFLTYFQNEAQLEKSRLLSDRFSAERPKGSFSTLEIQRTEQGDSAMYLCASSLGQINEKLFFGSGTQLSVL.

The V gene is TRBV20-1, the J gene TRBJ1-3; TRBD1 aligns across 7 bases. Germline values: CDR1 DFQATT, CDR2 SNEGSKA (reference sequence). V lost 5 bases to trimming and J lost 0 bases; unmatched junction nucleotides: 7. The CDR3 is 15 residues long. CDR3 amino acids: CSAFSGTASGNTIYF. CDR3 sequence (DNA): TGCAGTGCTTTTTCCGGGACAGCCTCTGGAAACACCATATATTTT.

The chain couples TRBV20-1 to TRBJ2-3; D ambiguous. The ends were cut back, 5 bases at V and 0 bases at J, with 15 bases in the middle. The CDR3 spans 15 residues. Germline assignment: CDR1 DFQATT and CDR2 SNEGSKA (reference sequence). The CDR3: CSAESAADSTDTQYF. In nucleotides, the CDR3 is TGCAGTGCTGAGAGCGCGGCAGATAGCACAGATACGCAGTATTTT.

CDR3 sequence (DNA): TGCGCCAGCAGCTTGGTGGTAGATGAGCAGTTCTTC. This gives the protein CASSLVVDEQFF. The V gene is TRBV5-1, the J gene TRBJ2-1; no firm D call. This CDR3 region has 12 residues. The germline V gene has CDR1 SGHRS and CDR2 YFSETQ. Deletions cut 0 bases from V and 8 bases from J, with 6 bases between.

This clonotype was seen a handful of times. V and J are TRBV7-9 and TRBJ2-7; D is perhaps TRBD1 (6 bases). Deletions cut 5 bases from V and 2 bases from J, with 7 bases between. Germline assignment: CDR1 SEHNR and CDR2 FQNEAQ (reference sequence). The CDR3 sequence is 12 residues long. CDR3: CASSGTPYEQYV. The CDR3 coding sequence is TGTGCCAGCAGCGGGACACCCTACGAGCAGTACGTC.

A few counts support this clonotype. The CDR3 bases are TGCAGTGCTAGAGATACCCAGGCCAACGTCCTGACTTTC. This gives the protein CSARDTQANVLTF. J is TRBJ2-6 and V is TRBV20-1, with no clear D. Germline V gene data show CDR1 as DFQATT and CDR2 as SNEGSKA (reference sequence). V gave up 0 bases and J gave up 6 bases, with 6 bases separating them. The CDR3 spans 13 residues.

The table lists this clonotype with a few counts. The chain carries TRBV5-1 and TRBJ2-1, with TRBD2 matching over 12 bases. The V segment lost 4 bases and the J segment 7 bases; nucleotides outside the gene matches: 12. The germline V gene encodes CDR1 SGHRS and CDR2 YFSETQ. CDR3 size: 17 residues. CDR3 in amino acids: CASSVPSGGAGENEQFF. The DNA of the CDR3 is TGCGCCAGCAGCGTTCCTAGCGGGGGGGCCGGGGAGAATGAGCAGTTCTTC.

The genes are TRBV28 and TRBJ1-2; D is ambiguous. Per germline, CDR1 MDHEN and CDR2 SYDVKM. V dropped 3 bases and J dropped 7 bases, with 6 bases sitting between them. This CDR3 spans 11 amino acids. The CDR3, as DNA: TGTGCCAGCAGTTTGGTCTCTGGCTACACCTTC. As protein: CASSLVSGYTF.

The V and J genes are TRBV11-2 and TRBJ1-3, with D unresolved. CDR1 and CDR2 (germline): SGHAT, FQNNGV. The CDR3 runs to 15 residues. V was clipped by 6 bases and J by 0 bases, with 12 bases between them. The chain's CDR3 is CASSLDRISGNTIYF. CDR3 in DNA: TGTGCCAGCAGTTTGGACCGAATCTCTGGAAACACCATATATTTT.

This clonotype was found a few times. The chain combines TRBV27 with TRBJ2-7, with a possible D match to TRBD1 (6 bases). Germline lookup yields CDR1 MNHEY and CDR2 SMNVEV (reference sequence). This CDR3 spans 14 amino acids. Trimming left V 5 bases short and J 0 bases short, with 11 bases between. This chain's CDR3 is CASSVTGFSYEQYF. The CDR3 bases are TGTGCCAGCAGTGTGACAGGTTTCTCCTACGAGCAGTACTTC.

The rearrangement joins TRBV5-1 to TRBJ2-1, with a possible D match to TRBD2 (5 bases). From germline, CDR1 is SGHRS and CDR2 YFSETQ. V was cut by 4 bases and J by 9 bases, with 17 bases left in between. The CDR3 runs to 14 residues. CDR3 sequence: CASSDRGDGFEQFF. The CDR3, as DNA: TGCGCCAGCAGCGACCGGGGTGACGGGTTTGAGCAGTTCTTC.

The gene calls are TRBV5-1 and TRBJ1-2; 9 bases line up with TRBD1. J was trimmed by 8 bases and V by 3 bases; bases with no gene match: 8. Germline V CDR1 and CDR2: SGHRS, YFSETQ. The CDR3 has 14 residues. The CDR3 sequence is CASSWPGQGTGYTF. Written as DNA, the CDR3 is TGCGCCAGCAGCTGGCCGGGACAGGGCACCGGCTACACCTTC.

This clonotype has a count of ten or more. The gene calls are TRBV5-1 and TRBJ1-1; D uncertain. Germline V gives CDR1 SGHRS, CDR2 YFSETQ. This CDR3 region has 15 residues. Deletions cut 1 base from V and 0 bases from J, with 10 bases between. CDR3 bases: TGCGCCAGCAGCTTGTGGAACAGACTGAACACTGAAGCTTTCTTT. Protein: CASSLWNRLNTEAFF. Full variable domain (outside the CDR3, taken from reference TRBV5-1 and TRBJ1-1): KAGVTQTPRYLIKTRGQQVTLSCSPISGHRSVSWYQQTPGQGLQFLFEYFSETQRNKGNFPGRFSGRQFSNSRSEMNVSTLELGDSALYLCASSLWNRLNTEAFFGQGTRLTVV.

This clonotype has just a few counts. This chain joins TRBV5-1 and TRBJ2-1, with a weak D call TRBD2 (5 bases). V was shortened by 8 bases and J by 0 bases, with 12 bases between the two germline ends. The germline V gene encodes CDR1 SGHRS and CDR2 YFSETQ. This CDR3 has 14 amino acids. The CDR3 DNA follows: TGCGCCAGTAGGGAGCGGAGCTCCTACAATGAGCAGTTCTTC. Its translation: CASRERSSYNEQFF.

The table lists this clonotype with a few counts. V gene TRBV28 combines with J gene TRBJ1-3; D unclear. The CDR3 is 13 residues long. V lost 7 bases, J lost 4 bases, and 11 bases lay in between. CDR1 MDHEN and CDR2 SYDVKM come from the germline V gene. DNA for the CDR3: TGTGCCAGCATGGGTCCGGGGGGAAACACCATATATTTT. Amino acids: CASMGPGGNTIYF.

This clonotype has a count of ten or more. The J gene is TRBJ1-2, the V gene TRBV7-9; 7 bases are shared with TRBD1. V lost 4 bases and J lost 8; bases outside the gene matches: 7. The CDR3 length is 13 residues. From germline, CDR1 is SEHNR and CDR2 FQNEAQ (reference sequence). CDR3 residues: CASSSTGVGGYTF. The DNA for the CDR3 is TGTGCCAGCAGCTCAACAGGGGTAGGAGGCTACACCTTC.

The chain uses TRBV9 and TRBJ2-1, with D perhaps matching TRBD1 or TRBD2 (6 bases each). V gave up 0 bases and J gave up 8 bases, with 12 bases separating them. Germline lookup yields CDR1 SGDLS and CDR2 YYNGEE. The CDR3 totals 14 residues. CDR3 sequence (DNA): TGTGCCAGCAGCGTAGACGGGGGCACCCATGAGCAGTTCTTC. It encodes CASSVDGGTHEQFF.

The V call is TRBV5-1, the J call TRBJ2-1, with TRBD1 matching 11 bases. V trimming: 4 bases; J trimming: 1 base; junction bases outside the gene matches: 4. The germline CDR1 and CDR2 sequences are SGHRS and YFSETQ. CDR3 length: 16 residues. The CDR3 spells CASSPGTGGSYNEQFF. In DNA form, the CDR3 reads TGCGCCAGCAGCCCGGGGACAGGGGGTTCCTACAATGAGCAGTTCTTC.

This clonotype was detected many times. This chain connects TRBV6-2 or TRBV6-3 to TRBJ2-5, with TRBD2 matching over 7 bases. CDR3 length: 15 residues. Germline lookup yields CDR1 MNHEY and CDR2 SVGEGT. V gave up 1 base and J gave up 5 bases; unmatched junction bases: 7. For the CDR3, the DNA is TGTGCCAGCAGTTACTGGGCGGGGGAGCGGGAGACCCAGTACTTC. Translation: CASSYWAGERETQYF.

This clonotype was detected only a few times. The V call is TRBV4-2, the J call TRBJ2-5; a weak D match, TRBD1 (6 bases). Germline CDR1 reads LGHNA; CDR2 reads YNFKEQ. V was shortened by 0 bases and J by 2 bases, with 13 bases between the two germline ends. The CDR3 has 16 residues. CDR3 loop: CASSQDPVGAQETQYF. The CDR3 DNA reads TGTGCCAGCAGCCAAGATCCGGTGGGGGCACAAGAGACCCAGTACTTC.

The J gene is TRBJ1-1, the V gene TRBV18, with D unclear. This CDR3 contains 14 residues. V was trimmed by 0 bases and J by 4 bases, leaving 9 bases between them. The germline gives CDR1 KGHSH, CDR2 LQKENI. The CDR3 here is CASSPPASTTEAFF. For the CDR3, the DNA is TGTGCCAGCTCACCACCGGCATCTACCACTGAAGCTTTCTTT.

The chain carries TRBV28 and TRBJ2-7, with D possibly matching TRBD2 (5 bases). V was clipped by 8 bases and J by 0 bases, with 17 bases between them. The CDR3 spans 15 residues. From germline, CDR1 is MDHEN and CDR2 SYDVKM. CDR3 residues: CASRRVRPSSYEQYV. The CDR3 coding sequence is TGTGCCAGCCGGCGGGTCAGGCCCAGCTCCTACGAGCAGTACGTC.

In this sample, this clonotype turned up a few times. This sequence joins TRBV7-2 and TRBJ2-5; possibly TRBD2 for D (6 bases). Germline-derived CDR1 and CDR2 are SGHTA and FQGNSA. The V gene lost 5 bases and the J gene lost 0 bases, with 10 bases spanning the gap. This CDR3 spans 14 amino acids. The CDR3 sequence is CASSRGDYQETQYF. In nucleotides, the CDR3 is TGTGCCAGCAGCCGCGGGGACTACCAAGAGACCCAGTACTTC.

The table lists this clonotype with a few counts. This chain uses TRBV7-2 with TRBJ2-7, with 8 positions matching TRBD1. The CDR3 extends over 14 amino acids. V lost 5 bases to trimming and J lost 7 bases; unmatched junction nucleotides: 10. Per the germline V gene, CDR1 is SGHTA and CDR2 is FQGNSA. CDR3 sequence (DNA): TGTGCCAGCAGCCCGACAGGGGCCTGGAGGGAGCAGTACGTC. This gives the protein CASSPTGAWREQYV.

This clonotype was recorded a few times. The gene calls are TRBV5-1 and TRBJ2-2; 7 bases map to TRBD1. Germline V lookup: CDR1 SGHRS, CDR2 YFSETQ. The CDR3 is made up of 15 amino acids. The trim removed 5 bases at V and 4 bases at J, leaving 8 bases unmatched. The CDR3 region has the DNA TGCGCCAGCAGGATGACAGGGACCTCCACCGGGGAGCTGTTTTTT. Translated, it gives CASRMTGTSTGELFF.

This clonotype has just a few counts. CDR3 sequence (DNA): TGTGCCAGCAGTGATAGTGTGTTTGGATTTGGTAGCACTGAAGCTTTCTTT. It encodes CASSDSVFGFGSTEAFF. The chain combines TRBV6-1 with TRBJ1-1; D call uncertain. The CDR3 runs to 17 residues. Germline values: CDR1 MNHNS, CDR2 SASEGT. With 3 bases removed from V and 4 bases from J, the gap between germline ends came to 21 bases.

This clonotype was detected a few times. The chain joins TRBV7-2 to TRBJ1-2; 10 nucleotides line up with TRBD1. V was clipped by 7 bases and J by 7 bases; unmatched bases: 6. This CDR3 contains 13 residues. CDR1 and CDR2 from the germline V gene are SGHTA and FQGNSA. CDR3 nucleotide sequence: TGTGCCAGCAACTGGGACAGGGGAGGTGGCTACACCTTC. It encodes CASNWDRGGGYTF.

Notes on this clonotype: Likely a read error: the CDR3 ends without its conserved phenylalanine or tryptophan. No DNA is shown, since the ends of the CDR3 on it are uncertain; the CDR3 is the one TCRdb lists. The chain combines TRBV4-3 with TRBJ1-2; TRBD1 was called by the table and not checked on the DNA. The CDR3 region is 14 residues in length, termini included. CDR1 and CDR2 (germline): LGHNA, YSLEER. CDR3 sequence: CASSPDRVSPLWLL.

The CDR3 DNA is TGTGCCAGCAGCCCCCGGACTAGCGATCCCAAAAACATTCAGTACTTC. Translating gives CASSPRTSDPKNIQYF. The chain uses TRBV9 and TRBJ2-4; 9 bases align to TRBD2. V trimming: 4 bases; J trimming: 2 bases; junction bases outside the gene matches: 7. The CDR3 sequence is 16 residues long. Germline CDR1 reads SGDLS; CDR2 reads YYNGEE.

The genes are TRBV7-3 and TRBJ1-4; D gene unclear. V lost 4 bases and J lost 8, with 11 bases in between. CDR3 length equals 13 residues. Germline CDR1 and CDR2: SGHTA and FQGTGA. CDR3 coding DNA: TGTGCCAGCAGCTCCCCCCCGGGGGAAAAACTGTTTTTT. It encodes CASSSPPGEKLFF.

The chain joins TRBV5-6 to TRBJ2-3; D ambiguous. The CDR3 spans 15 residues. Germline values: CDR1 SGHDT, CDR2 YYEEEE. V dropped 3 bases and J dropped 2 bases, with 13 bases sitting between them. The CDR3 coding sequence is TGTGCCAGCAGCTCTCCGAGCCGAACCACAGATACGCAGTATTTT. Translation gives CASSSPSRTTDTQYF.

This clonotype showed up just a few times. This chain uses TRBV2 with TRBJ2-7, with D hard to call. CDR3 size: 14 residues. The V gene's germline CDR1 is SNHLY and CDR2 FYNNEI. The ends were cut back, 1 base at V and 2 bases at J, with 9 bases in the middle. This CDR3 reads CASSEDWNPYEQYF. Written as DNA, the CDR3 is TGTGCCAGCAGTGAAGACTGGAATCCCTACGAGCAGTACTTC.